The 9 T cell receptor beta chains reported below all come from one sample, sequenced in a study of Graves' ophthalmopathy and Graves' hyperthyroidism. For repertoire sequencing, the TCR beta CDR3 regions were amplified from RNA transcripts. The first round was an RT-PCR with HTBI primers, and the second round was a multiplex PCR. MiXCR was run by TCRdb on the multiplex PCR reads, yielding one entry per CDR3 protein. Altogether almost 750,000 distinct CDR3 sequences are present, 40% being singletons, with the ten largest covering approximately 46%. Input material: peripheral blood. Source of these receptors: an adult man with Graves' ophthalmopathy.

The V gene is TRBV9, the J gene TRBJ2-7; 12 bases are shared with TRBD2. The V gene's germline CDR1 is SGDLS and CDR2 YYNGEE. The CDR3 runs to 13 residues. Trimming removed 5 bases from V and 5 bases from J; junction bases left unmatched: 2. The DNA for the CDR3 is TGTGCCAGCAGTCCTAGCGGGGGGGACGAGCAGTACTTC. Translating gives CASSPSGGDEQYF.

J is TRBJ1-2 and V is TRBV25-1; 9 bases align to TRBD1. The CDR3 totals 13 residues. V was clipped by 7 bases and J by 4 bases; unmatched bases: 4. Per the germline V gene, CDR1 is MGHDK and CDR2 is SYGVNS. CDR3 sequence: CASTGTGIYGYTF. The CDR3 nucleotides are TGTGCCAGCACCGGGACAGGGATCTATGGCTACACCTTC.

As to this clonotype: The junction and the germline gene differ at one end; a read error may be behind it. The CDR3 loop reads CATIPRDTEAFF. The CDR3 DNA follows: TGCGCCACGATACCCCGGGACACCGAAGCTTTCTTT. This chain connects TRBV10-1 to TRBJ1-1; possible D gene TRBD1, 6 bases. Germline assignment: CDR1 WNHNN and CDR2 SYGVQD (reference sequence). This CDR3 is built from 12 residues.

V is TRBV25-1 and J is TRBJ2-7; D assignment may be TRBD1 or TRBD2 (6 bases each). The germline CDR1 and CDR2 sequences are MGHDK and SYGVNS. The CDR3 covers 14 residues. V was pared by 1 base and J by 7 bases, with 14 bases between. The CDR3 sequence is CASSESGRGGEQYF. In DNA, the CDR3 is TGTGCCAGCAGTGAATCCGGCAGGGGAGGTGAGCAGTACTTC.

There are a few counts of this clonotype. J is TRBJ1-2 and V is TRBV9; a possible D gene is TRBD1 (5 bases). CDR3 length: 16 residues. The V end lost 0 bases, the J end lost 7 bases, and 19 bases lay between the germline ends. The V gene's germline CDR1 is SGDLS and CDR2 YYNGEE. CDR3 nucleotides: TGTGCCAGCAGCGTAGAGGGAGACCCCAGGGCCCTTGGCTACACCTTC. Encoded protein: CASSVEGDPRALGYTF.

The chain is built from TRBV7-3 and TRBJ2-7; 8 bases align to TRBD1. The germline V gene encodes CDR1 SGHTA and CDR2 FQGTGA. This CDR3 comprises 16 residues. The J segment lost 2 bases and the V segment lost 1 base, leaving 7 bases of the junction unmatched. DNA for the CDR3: TGTGCCAGCAGCTTAAGCGGGACAGGATTAACCTACGAGCAGTACTTC. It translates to CASSLSGTGLTYEQYF.

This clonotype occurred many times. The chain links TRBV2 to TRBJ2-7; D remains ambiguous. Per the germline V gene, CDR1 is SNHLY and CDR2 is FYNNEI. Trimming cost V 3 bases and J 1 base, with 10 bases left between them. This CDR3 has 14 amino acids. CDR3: CASSDKPLSYEQYF. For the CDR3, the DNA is TGTGCCAGCAGTGACAAGCCACTATCCTACGAGCAGTACTTC.

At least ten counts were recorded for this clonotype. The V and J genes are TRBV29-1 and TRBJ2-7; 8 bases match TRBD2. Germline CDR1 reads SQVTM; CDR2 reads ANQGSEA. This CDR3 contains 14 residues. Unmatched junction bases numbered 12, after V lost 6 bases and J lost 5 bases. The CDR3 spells CSVLFAGGLDEQYF. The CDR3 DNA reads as TGCAGCGTCCTCTTTGCGGGGGGCCTTGACGAGCAGTACTTC.

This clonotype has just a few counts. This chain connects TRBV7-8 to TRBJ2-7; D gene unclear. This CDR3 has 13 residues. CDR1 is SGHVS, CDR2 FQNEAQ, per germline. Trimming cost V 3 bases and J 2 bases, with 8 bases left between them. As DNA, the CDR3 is TGTGCCAGCAGCTTCAGACGAACCTACGAGCAGTACTTC. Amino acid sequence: CASSFRRTYEQYF.